This T cell receptor (beta chain) came from a study of blood T cell repertoires in COVID-19. Study background: T cells, B-cell-depleted T cells, or PBMCs provided the cDNA or gDNA that served as material.

In the authors' methods: From reference gene primer amplification, estimates of nucleated cell counts were derived. The table came from immunoSEQ multiplex PCR; TCRdb's copy has only in-frame clones and leaves some out. V, J and clone size are those of that table, while D and trimming were read from the DNA. The data hold about 110,000 clones, with over 65% observed a single time. Germline CDR1 SGDLS, CDR2 YYNGEE. The V and J ends lost 4 bases and 0 bases, in that order; junction bases with no gene match: 10. This CDR3 is 17 amino acids long. The chain employs TRBV9 and TRBJ1-5; 7 bases map to TRBD1. Sequencing was carried out using peripheral blood. The clonotype originates from a woman aged 55-69 years with acute or convalescent COVID-19. For the CDR3, the DNA is TGTGCCAGCAGCAGGACAGGAGGTTCATATAGCAATCAGCCCCAGCATTTT. It codes for CASSRTGGSYSNQPQHF.